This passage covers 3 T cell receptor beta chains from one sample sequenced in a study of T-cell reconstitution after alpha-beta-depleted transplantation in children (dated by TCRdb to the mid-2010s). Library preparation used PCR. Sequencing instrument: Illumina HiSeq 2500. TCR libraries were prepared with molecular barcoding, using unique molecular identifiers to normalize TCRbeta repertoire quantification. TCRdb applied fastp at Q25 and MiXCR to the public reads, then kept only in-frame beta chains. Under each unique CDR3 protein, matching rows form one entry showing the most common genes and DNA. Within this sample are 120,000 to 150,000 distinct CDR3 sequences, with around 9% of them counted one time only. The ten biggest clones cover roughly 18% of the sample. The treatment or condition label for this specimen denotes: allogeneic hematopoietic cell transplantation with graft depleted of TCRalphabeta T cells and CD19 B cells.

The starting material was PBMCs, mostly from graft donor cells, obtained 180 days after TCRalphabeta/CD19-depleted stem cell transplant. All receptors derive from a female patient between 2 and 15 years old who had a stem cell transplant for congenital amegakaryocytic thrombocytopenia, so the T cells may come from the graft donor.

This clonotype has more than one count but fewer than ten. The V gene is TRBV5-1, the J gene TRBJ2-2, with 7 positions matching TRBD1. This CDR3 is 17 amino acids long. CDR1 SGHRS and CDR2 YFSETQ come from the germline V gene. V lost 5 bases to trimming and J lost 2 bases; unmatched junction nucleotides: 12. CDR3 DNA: TGCGCCAGCAGGTTGCTCCGACAGGGCCGAAACACCGGGGAGCTGTTTTTT. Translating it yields CASRLLRQGRNTGELFF.

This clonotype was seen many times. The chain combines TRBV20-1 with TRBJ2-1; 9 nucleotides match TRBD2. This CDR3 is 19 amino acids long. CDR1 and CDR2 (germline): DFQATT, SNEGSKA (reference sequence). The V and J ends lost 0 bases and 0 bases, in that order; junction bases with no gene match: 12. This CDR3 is CSARDYGSGGWGSYNEQFF. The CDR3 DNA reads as TGCAGTGCTAGAGATTATGGTAGCGGGGGATGGGGCTCCTACAATGAGCAGTTCTTC.

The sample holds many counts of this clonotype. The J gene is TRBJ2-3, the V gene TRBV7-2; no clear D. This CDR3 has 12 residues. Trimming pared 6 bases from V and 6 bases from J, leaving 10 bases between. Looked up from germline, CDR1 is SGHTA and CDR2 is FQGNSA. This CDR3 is CASSSFLDTQYF. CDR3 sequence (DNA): TGTGCCAGCAGTTCCTTCCTTGATACGCAGTATTTT.